This entry lists 8 T cell receptor beta chains sequenced from one sample in a study of blood T cell repertoires in COVID-19. Here immunoSEQ multiplex PCR was the method, and the copy in TCRdb shows in-frame clones only, minus some. The table has about 170,000 clones, approximately 91% seen once. Sequenced input: peripheral blood. The receptors shown here come from a man aged 18 to 29 with COVID-19, enrolled during active disease.

DNA of the CDR3: TGTGCCTGGACAGGACTAGCGGGAGGATTATATGAGCAGTTCTTC. It translates to CAWTGLAGGLYEQFF. V usage is TRBV30 and J usage is TRBJ2-1, with 14 bases that match TRBD2. Germline V gene sequence: CDR1 GTSNPN, CDR2 SVGIG (reference sequence). This CDR3 contains 15 residues. With 4 bases clipped from V and 8 bases from J, the junction kept 7 bases outside the gene matches.

V usage is TRBV5-1 and J usage is TRBJ2-1; D remains ambiguous. Germline CDR1 reads SGHRS; CDR2 reads YFSETQ. The CDR3 is 14 amino acids. V was cut by 4 bases and J by 6 bases, with 14 bases left in between. This chain's CDR3 is CASSASSVGNEQFF. CDR3 nucleotides: TGCGCCAGCAGCGCTTCTAGTGTTGGCAATGAGCAGTTCTTC.

The chain uses TRBV6-5 and TRBJ2-1, with D maybe TRBD1 (5 bases). Trimming took 1 base from V and 9 from J, leaving 7 bases between them. Germline loops: CDR1 MNHEY, CDR2 SVGAGI. The CDR3 totals 12 residues. CDR3: CASSYYQGEQFF. The CDR3 DNA sequence: TGTGCCAGCAGTTACTACCAGGGTGAGCAGTTCTTC.

The CDR3 reads CASTPRGTDYNEQFF. CDR3 coding DNA: TGTGCCAGCACCCCAAGGGGGACCGACTACAATGAGCAGTTCTTC. The J gene is TRBJ2-1, the V gene TRBV27; tentative D call: TRBD1 (6 bases). V was cut by 7 bases and J by 3 bases, with 16 bases left in between. The CDR3 consists of 15 residues. CDR1 is MNHEY, CDR2 SMNVEV, per germline (reference sequence).

V is TRBV4-3 and J is TRBJ1-2; TRBD1 might be the D (5 bases). CDR1 is LGHNA, CDR2 YSLEER, per germline. The CDR3 contains 13 residues. Trimming took off 0 bases at V and 4 bases at J, with 6 bases between the two ends. The CDR3 spells CASSQETGYGYTF. As DNA, the CDR3 is TGCGCCAGCAGCCAAGAAACAGGCTATGGCTACACCTTC.

V and J are TRBV27 and TRBJ2-3; 7 bases line up with TRBD2. In germline, CDR1 is MNHEY, CDR2 SMNVEV (reference sequence). V shed 5 bases, J shed 4 bases, and the junction held 6 bases outside the gene matches. The CDR3 runs to 14 residues. The CDR3 is CASSGLVRADTQYF. The CDR3 DNA is TGTGCCAGCAGTGGACTAGTCCGCGCAGATACGCAGTATTTT.

The gene calls are TRBV4-3 and TRBJ2-3; possibly TRBD2 for D (5 bases). This CDR3 has 16 residues. The V end lost 1 base, the J end lost 0 bases, and 11 bases lay between the germline ends. Germline V gene sequence: CDR1 LGHNA, CDR2 YSLEER. The CDR3 loop reads CASSQVLGDSTDTQYF. CDR3 nucleotide sequence: TGCGCCAGCAGCCAAGTCCTCGGGGATAGCACAGATACGCAGTATTTT.

The rearrangement links TRBV27 to TRBJ1-5; 7 bases match TRBD1. This CDR3 region has 15 residues. V was pared by 6 bases and J by 3 bases, with 8 bases of the junction left unmatched. From germline, CDR1 is MNHEY and CDR2 SMNVEV (reference sequence). CDR3 in amino acids: CASRQTGFLNQPQHF. In DNA, the CDR3 is TGTGCCAGCAGACAGACAGGGTTCCTCAATCAGCCCCAGCATTTT.